This T cell receptor (beta chain) stems from a study of T-cell memory formation after mild COVID-19. General study findings and limits: A second wave expanding day 15 to 37 was CD4+-biased; contracting clones were balanced.

Employing constant-segment primers, 5'RACE generated TCR alpha and TCR beta cDNA libraries bearing sample barcodes and UMIs. A single record per CDR3 protein comes from TCRdb applying MiXCR to the 5' RACE reads. There are 300,000 to 400,000 distinct CDR3 sequences in the sample; more than 15% occur only once, and approximately 20% lies in the top ten. This clonotype was seen only a few times. What it recognizes is unknown. Trimming shortened V by 2 bases and J by 5 bases, and 14 bases separated the two germline ends. Germline CDR1 reads SGHRS; CDR2 reads YFSETQ. This CDR3 has 15 residues. The source material was PBMCs or a T cell subset sorted from them (not recorded which). This chain uses TRBV5-1 with TRBJ2-4, with D perhaps given as TRBD1 or TRBD2 (5 bases each). The receptor comes from a man between 18 and 29 years old who had mild COVID-19 (a few samples of this study predate the infection). Cell type and time point are not known. CDR3 amino acids: CASSLRGEAQNIQYF. The DNA for the CDR3 is TGCGCCAGCAGCTTACGGGGCGAAGCTCAAAACATTCAGTACTTC.